This T cell receptor (beta chain) was recorded in a study of blood T cell repertoires in COVID-19. Libraries were prepared by immunoSEQ multiplex PCR; TCRdb keeps only in-frame clonotypes and omits some of them. There are about 34,000 clones in the sample; about 90% occur only once, and roughly a fifth lies in the top ten. The CDR3 covers 16 residues. V lost 3 bases and J lost 7, with 17 bases in between. The V gene's germline CDR1 is SGHRS and CDR2 YFSETQ. This clone was detected only a few times. This TCR was sampled from a man aged 80 or over with acute or convalescent COVID-19. The specimen sequenced was peripheral blood. The V and J genes are TRBV5-1 and TRBJ1-6; tentatively, D is TRBD1 (6 bases). The CDR3 sequence: CASSYDGEGVNSPLHF. Here the CDR3 DNA reads TGCGCCAGCAGCTATGATGGCGAGGGGGTGAATTCACCCCTCCACTTT.